This T cell receptor (beta chain) emerged from a study of T cells in Graves' hyperthyroidism and ophthalmopathy. The investigators amplified TCR beta CDR3 regions from RNA transcripts. The HTBI primer set was used in a first-round RT-PCR of the TCR CDR3. TCRdb ran MiXCR on the multiplex PCR reads and lists one entry per CDR3 protein. Of about 540,000 distinct CDR3 sequences in the sample, approximately 44% were seen once. CDR1 and CDR2 from the germline V gene are SEHNR and FQNEAQ (reference sequence). The CDR3 consists of 12 residues. V was trimmed by 11 bases and J by 4 bases, leaving 14 bases between them. Patients between 18 and 65 years old had hyperthyroidism, newly diagnosed and lasting under 2 months. Uncontrolled infection, other autoimmune disease, pregnancy or lactation led to exclusion. Ten or more counts support this clonotype. Its target is unknown. Study-level points and caveats: Clonotypes that were expanded in thyroid above 0.001 mostly appeared in blood too.

The gene calls are TRBV7-9 and TRBJ2-5, with D tentatively TRBD2 (7 bases). The source of this sequence is a woman under 30 with Graves' hyperthyroidism. Sequenced material: peripheral blood or thyroid tissue (not recorded which). The CDR3 spells CAWGGGGETQYF. The CDR3, as DNA: TGTGCCTGGGGCGGGGGCGGAGAGACCCAGTACTTC. Drawing the rest from reference TRBV7-9 and TRBJ2-5, the complete variable domain is DTGVSQNPRHKITKRGQNVTFRCDPISEHNRLYWYRQTLGQGPEFLTYFQNEAQLEKSRLLSDRFSAERPKGSFSTLEIQRTEQGDSAMYLCAWGGGGETQYFGPGTRLLVL.